The rows below give T cell receptor beta chains drawn from one sample of a study of blood T cells in healthy people across ages. TCRdb used MiXCR to reprocess the 5' RACE reads, holding one entry per CDR3 protein. The table has about 1.1 million distinct CDR3 sequences, roughly two fifths seen once. Sequencing was done on a sample of blood. These receptors came from a man younger than 35 in good health. Each CDR3 is given without its conserved first and last residue. Fields, in order: CDR3 length, clone size, J gene, V gene, CDR3 protein. Only some rows state a clone size, as once, few, many or a class for expanded clones.

>12|few|TRBJ1-1|TRBV30
AWSATGGRTEAF
>10|few|TRBJ2-7|TRBV7-9
ASSLPADEQY
>11|.|TRBJ2-5|TRBV7-2
ASSRRKQETQY
>13|.|TRBJ2-5|TRBV28
ATITGTPFGKTQY
>12|.|TRBJ1-6|TRBV9
ASSAKEKNSPLH
>13|.|TRBJ1-5|TRBV28
ASSLVGAYNQPQH
>13|few|TRBJ1-1|TRBV18
ASSPTPDRRTEAF
>13|.|TRBJ1-1|TRBV20-1
SARAPTGLGTEAF
>9|.|TRBJ1-2|TRBV19
ASSQGRNYT
>12|many|TRBJ1-5|TRBV12-3/TRBV12-4
ASSLDRGNQPQH
>12|.|TRBJ1-1|TRBV7-2
ASSYSTGITEAF
>13|.|TRBJ2-2|TRBV12-3/TRBV12-4
ASRVSTGNTGELF
>15|.|TRBJ1-4|TRBV7-8
ASSLDQGWGTNEKLF
>12|.|TRBJ1-4|TRBV6-6
ASSYRGGDEKLF
>15|few|.|TRBV4-3
ASSQDHSGLGGETQY
>13|.|TRBJ2-2|TRBV2
ASKGDTLNTGELF
>12|once|TRBJ1-2|TRBV12-3/TRBV12-4
ASSSNGISDGYT
>12|.|TRBJ1-2|TRBV27
ASSVRGRGSGYT
>13|.|TRBJ1-1|TRBV6-5
ASSQRRDVGTEAF
>14|many|TRBJ2-3|TRBV4-2
ASSQDLPAGTDTQY
>14|few|TRBJ2-3|TRBV5-1
ASSLLTGTDTDTQY
>13|.|TRBJ1-4|TRBV10-3
AISDSGQGDEKLF
>14|.|TRBJ1-2|TRBV4-3
ASSQDGSGTASRTT
>10|few|TRBJ2-5|TRBV30
AWSVGSNEQY
>10|.|TRBJ1-2|TRBV12-3/TRBV12-4
ASRFGGNGYT
>13|once|TRBJ1-4|TRBV6-5
ASSATGQGSEKLF
>12|.|TRBJ2-5|TRBV27
ASSLDIRFNEQY
>10|few|TRBJ2-7|TRBV12-3/TRBV12-4
ASSSAGAEQY
>12|.|TRBJ1-6|TRBV20-1
SAPDRVSISPLH
>14|.|TRBJ2-3|TRBV5-1
ASSLEGELGTDTQY
>15|.|TRBJ2-4|TRBV21-1
AGSKVTSEGQGNIQY
>10|many|TRBJ1-5|TRBV27
ASSRANQPQH
>12|.|TRBJ1-5|TRBV28
ASSFGRENQPQH
>11|.|TRBJ1-2|TRBV29-1
NVKGRSANWYT
>14|many|TRBJ2-1|TRBV27
ASRPGTSGAFYEQF
>13|.|TRBJ2-5|TRBV20-1
SVRGLAGTQETQY
>12|.|TRBJ2-1|TRBV20-1
SAPVQGAYNEQF
>12|.|TRBJ2-3|TRBV20-1
SAARASRTDTQY
>13|.|TRBJ2-5|TRBV9
ASSVVDRAWETQY
>12|.|TRBJ1-2|TRBV13
ASSLGQGMDGYT
>14|.|TRBJ1-1|TRBV4-1
ASSQSRRKGNTEAF
>13|.|TRBJ1-5|TRBV7-2
ASSLAGIGNQPQH
>12|.|TRBJ1-4|TRBV12-3/TRBV12-4
ASSPGRKDEKLF
>13|.|TRBJ2-2|TRBV12-3/TRBV12-4
ASSLTGENTGELF
>11|few|.|TRBV29-1
SVEEQNPHEQY
>17|.|TRBJ1-5|TRBV21-1
ASSLDAGGSPYSNQPQH
>11|.|TRBJ1-1|TRBV20-1
SATGPGNTEAF
>13|.|TRBJ1-2|TRBV25-1
ASSESGGSGDGYT
>14|few|TRBJ2-3|TRBV9
ASTQRASGQGDTQY
>12|.|TRBJ1-6|TRBV7-9
ASRSTGENSPLH